Sequencing of this T cell receptor beta chain was carried out in a study of T cells in Graves' hyperthyroidism and ophthalmopathy. The source material, RNA transcripts, was used to amplify TCR beta CDR3 regions. TCR CDR3 underwent first-round RT-PCR with the HTBI primer set. TCRdb reanalysed the multiplex PCR reads using MiXCR and keeps one entry per CDR3 protein. The sample lists some 350,000 distinct CDR3 sequences, around 15% seen once, with roughly a fifth in the top ten. Germline V lookup: CDR1 SNHLY, CDR2 FYNNEI. CDR3 length equals 14 residues. V was pared by 1 base and J by 2 bases, with 9 bases between.

The V gene is TRBV2, the J gene TRBJ2-7; possibly TRBD1 for D (5 bases). Sequencing input: blood. This receptor was obtained from an older woman with Graves' ophthalmopathy. CDR3 DNA sequence: TGTGCCAGCAGTGAAGGGACACATACCTACGAGCAGTACTTC. It yields the protein CASSEGTHTYEQYF.